What follows are 14 T cell receptor beta chains derived from one specimen sequenced in a study of OX40 agonist ivuxolimab in advanced cancers. Library preparation was by the immunoSEQ multiplex PCR assay. TCRdb carries this immuneACCESS record with in-frame sequences only. Its versions omit some clonotypes, under half of them owing to an unresolved V gene in the studies checked, with the rest unexplained. The sample includes 70,000 or so clones, with more than 70% observed a single time. The leading ten clones occupy approximately 6.1% of the sample. Sequenced here: CD4+ or CD8+ T cells sorted from blood, sampled in a trial of the OX40 agonist ivuxolimab. Receptors were obtained from an adult with an advanced solid tumor such as melanoma, head and neck, liver or kidney cancer.

This clone occurred a few times. The rearrangement uses TRBV19 and TRBJ2-1, with 10 nucleotides matching TRBD1. CDR1 is LNHDA and CDR2 is SQIVND in the germline V gene (reference sequence). This CDR3 spans 17 amino acids. J was trimmed by 7 bases and V by 5 bases; bases with no gene match: 14. The CDR3: CASSRRGPGQGINEQFF. CDR3 DNA: TGTGCCAGTAGTCGCAGGGGACCGGGACAGGGGATAAATGAGCAGTTCTTC.

This clone came up once. This chain connects TRBV25-1 to TRBJ2-7; D gene uncertain. Between the trimmed V and J ends, which lost 1 base and 0 bases, there was a span of 7 bases. Per germline, CDR1 MGHDK and CDR2 SYGVNS. The CDR3 has 14 amino acids. CDR3 amino acids: CASSELHSSYEQYF. CDR3 in DNA: TGTGCCAGCAGTGAATTACACAGCTCCTACGAGCAGTACTTC.

The rearrangement joins TRBV7-3 to TRBJ2-1, with 7 bases fitting TRBD1. Germline CDR1 SGHTA, CDR2 FQGTGA. The V segment lost 5 bases and the J segment 1 base; nucleotides outside the gene matches: 5. This CDR3 has 15 amino acids. The CDR3, as DNA: TGTGCCAGCAGCCCCAAGGGACAGTCCTACAATGAGCAGTTCTTC. Translated: CASSPKGQSYNEQFF. The entire variable domain, with the rest obtained from reference TRBV7-3 and TRBJ2-1, is as follows: GAGVSQTPSNKVTEKGKYVELRCDPISGHTALYWYRQSLGQGPEFLIYFQGTGAADDSGLPNDRFFAVRPEGSVSTLKIQRTERGDSAVYLCASSPKGQSYNEQFFGPGTRLTVL.

V usage is TRBV15 and J usage is TRBJ1-2; TRBD1 agrees at 11 bases. The J segment lost 7 bases and the V segment lost 5 bases, leaving 6 bases of the junction unmatched. The CDR3 contains 14 residues. Germline V gene sequence: CDR1 LNHNV, CDR2 YYDKDF (reference sequence). The CDR3, as DNA: TGTGCCACCAGCGCCGGACAGGGGGCTTTTGGCTACACCTTC. This encodes CATSAGQGAFGYTF.

The chain carries TRBV18 and TRBJ2-7; a weak D match, TRBD1 (5 bases). V was cut by 4 bases and J by 1 base, with 8 bases left in between. There are 13 residues in the CDR3. CDR1 is KGHSH and CDR2 is LQKENI in the germline V gene. CDR3 protein: CASSQGPSYEQYF. CDR3 coding DNA: TGTGCCAGCTCACAGGGGCCATCCTACGAGCAGTACTTC.

This chain links TRBV19 with TRBJ1-2; D not certain. This CDR3 is 14 amino acids long. Germline V gives CDR1 LNHDA, CDR2 SQIVND (reference sequence). V shed 0 bases and J shed 6 bases, with 11 bases lying between them. In DNA form, the CDR3 reads TGTGCCAGTAGTATAGATTCGAGGGTAAATGGCTACACCTTC. Residues: CASSIDSRVNGYTF.

J is TRBJ2-5 and V is TRBV7-9, with D uncertain. Trimming took 4 bases from V and 5 from J, leaving 11 bases between them. The V gene's germline CDR1 is SEHNR and CDR2 FQNEAQ (reference sequence). There are 13 residues in the CDR3. The CDR3 DNA is TGTGCCAGCAGCTACGCTCTCCCGGAGACCCAGTACTTC. This translates into CASSYALPETQYF.

The chain uses TRBV18 and TRBJ1-4; the D is unclear. CDR3 length: 18 amino acids. Trimming left V 0 bases short and J 5 bases short, with 19 bases between. Germline loops: CDR1 KGHSH, CDR2 LQKENI. CDR3 nucleotides: TGTGCCAGCTCACCACCGGAGCGAGGGATTGTAACAAATGAAAAACTGTTTTTT. Protein: CASSPPERGIVTNEKLFF. The full variable domain, completed using reference TRBV18 and TRBJ1-4, is NAGVMQNPRHLVRRRGQEARLRCSPMKGHSHVYWYRQLPEEGLKFMVYLQKENIIDESGMPKERFSAEFPKEGPSILRIQQVVRGDSAAYFCASSPPERGIVTNEKLFFGSGTQLSVL.

The genes are TRBV28 and TRBJ2-6; no clear D. From germline, CDR1 is MDHEN and CDR2 SYDVKM. Trimming took off 5 bases at V and 0 bases at J, with 14 bases between the two ends. CDR3 length equals 17 residues. CDR3 sequence: CASSGSEPPSGANVLTF. DNA of the CDR3: TGTGCCAGCAGTGGATCGGAACCACCCTCTGGGGCCAACGTCCTGACTTTC. Using reference TRBV28 and TRBJ2-6 for the parts outside the CDR3, the full variable domain is DVKVTQSSRYLVKRTGEKVFLECVQDMDHENMFWYRQDPGLGLRLIYFSYDVKMKEKGDIPEGYSVSREKKERFSLILESASTNQTSMYLCASSGSEPPSGANVLTFGAGSRLTVL.

The rearrangement links TRBV20-1 to TRBJ2-7; perhaps D is TRBD1 or TRBD2 (5 bases each). CDR1 is DFQATT, CDR2 SNEGSKA, per germline (reference sequence). The length of the CDR3 is 11 residues. V was pared by 3 bases and J by 3 bases, with 6 bases between. Here the CDR3 reads CSASGGYEQYF. The CDR3 DNA is TGCAGTGCTAGTGGGGGCTACGAGCAGTACTTC.

V and J are TRBV7-2 and TRBJ2-4; 9 positions agree with TRBD2. The CDR3 is 17 residues long. Trimming took 1 base from V and 1 from J; bases not matched to a gene: 5. The germline V gene encodes CDR1 SGHTA and CDR2 FQGNSA. CDR3 protein: CASSLGPSGIAKNIQYF. The CDR3 nucleotides are TGTGCCAGCAGCTTAGGTCCTAGCGGGATTGCCAAAAACATTCAGTACTTC.

The chain couples TRBV5-1 to TRBJ2-2; 10 bases are shared with TRBD1. This CDR3 has 16 amino acids. With 6 bases clipped from V and 4 bases from J, the junction kept 9 bases outside the gene matches. Germline values: CDR1 SGHRS, CDR2 YFSETQ. CDR3 sequence reads: CASKVGQGFGTGELFF. The DNA of the CDR3 is TGCGCCAGCAAGGTGGGACAGGGGTTCGGCACCGGGGAGCTGTTTTTT.

V is TRBV28 and J is TRBJ1-1; TRBD1 matches at 8 bases. CDR3 size: 14 residues. Germline values: CDR1 MDHEN, CDR2 SYDVKM. V was clipped by 2 bases and J by 6 bases; unmatched bases: 5. This CDR3 is CASSLQGAKAEAFF. CDR3 bases: TGTGCCAGCAGTTTACAGGGGGCGAAGGCTGAAGCTTTCTTT.

This clone was counted a single time. J is TRBJ1-6 and V is TRBV5-8, with no clear D. The CDR3 is made up of 14 amino acids. Trimming cost V 0 bases and J 12 bases, with 13 bases left between them. Germline CDR1 and CDR2: SGHTS and YDEGEE. CDR3 region: CASSLEVGPGPLHF. The DNA for the CDR3 is TGTGCCAGCAGCTTGGAGGTAGGGCCAGGACCCCTCCACTTT.